This passage covers 29 T cell receptor beta chains from one sample sequenced in a study of blood T cell repertoires in COVID-19. The assay was immunoSEQ multiplex PCR, and TCRdb's table has in-frame clones only and misses some. The profile shows about 160,000 clones, about 85% of them singletons. The source material was peripheral blood. The receptors shown here come from a human donor with acute or convalescent COVID-19. The donor label of this sample is uncertain.

The chain links TRBV6-5 to TRBJ2-5; 7 nucleotides match TRBD2. Trimming cost V 5 bases and J 0 bases; bases outside gene matches: 6. This CDR3 contains 15 residues. CDR1 and CDR2 from the germline V gene are MNHEY and SVGAGI. Written as DNA, the CDR3 is TGTGCCAGCAGTAAGCGGGACTCGTACCAAGAGACCCAGTACTTC. Translated: CASSKRDSYQETQYF.

V is TRBV27 and J is TRBJ1-1; D possibly corresponds to TRBD1 (5 bases). The CDR3 contains 14 residues. The V gene's germline CDR1 is MNHEY and CDR2 SMNVEV (reference sequence). The V end was cut by 4 bases, the J end by 0 bases, with 9 bases between. CDR3 nucleotides: TGTGCCAGCAGTTATTCCAGGGTGAACACTGAAGCTTTCTTT. Translation: CASSYSRVNTEAFF.

This clone was observed a few times. The V gene is TRBV27, the J gene TRBJ1-6; D may be TRBD1 (6 bases). The CDR3 runs to 18 residues. The germline V gene has CDR1 MNHEY and CDR2 SMNVEV (reference sequence). V lost 4 bases to trimming and J lost 5 bases, with 21 bases between them. The chain's CDR3 is CASSSHLQGIPHNSPLHF. In nucleotides, the CDR3 is TGTGCCAGCAGTTCACACCTACAGGGAATTCCTCATAATTCACCCCTCCACTTT.

The rearrangement uses TRBV10-2 and TRBJ1-1, with D perhaps matching TRBD1 (6 bases). In germline, CDR1 is WSHSY, CDR2 SAAADI. The CDR3 runs to 12 residues. The V and J ends lost 5 bases and 5 bases respectively, with 9 bases between them. The CDR3 coding sequence is TGCGCCAGCAGTCGCAGGGGAACTGAAGCTTTCTTT. It is translated as CASSRRGTEAFF.

The CDR3 spells CASSLAYMDTQYF. CDR3 in DNA: TGTGCCAGCAGCTTAGCGTACATGGATACGCAGTATTTT. This chain uses TRBV7-8 with TRBJ2-3; D remains unclear. CDR1 and CDR2 (germline): SGHVS, FQNEAQ. The CDR3 spans 13 residues. Trimming took off 0 bases at V and 6 bases at J, with 7 bases between the two ends.

This rearrangement joins TRBV21-1 to TRBJ2-1; the table's D gene call, TRBD2, was not cross checked with the DNA. TRBV21-1 is deemed a pseudogene. The CDR3 is 11 residues long. The CDR3: CASSMTCEQFF. For the CDR3, the DNA is TGTGCCAGCAGCATGACTTGTGAGCAGTTCTTC.

The chain joins TRBV11-3 to TRBJ2-5; D might be TRBD2 (5 bases). The germline CDR1 and CDR2 sequences are SGHNT and YENEEA. The CDR3 contains 14 residues. The V gene lost 2 bases and the J gene lost 5 bases, with 12 bases spanning the gap. The CDR3 loop reads CASSLIGWEETQYF. The CDR3 region has the DNA TGTGCCAGCAGCTTAATCGGCTGGGAGGAGACCCAGTACTTC.

This chain joins TRBV27 and TRBJ2-1; D is unclear. Trimming left V 9 bases short and J 0 bases short, with 12 bases between. Germline-derived CDR1 and CDR2 are MNHEY and SMNVEV (reference sequence). There are 14 residues in the CDR3. The CDR3 protein is CASASGRSYNEQFF. CDR3 in DNA: TGTGCCAGTGCTTCGGGTCGCTCCTACAATGAGCAGTTCTTC.

The chain recombines TRBV28 with TRBJ2-7, with TRBD2 matching over 12 bases. This CDR3 is built from 14 residues. V lost 2 bases to trimming and J lost 7 bases; unmatched junction nucleotides: 3. Germline CDR1 is MDHEN and CDR2 is SYDVKM. CDR3 DNA sequence: TGTGCCAGCAGTTTACTAGCGGGGGGGTTTGAGCAGTACTTC. Translation: CASSLLAGGFEQYF.

This chain connects TRBV19 to TRBJ1-1; no firm D call. V lost 7 bases and J 5 bases, leaving 14 bases between the germline ends. The CDR3 runs 13 residues. Germline V lookup: CDR1 LNHDA, CDR2 SQIVND (reference sequence). CDR3 bases: TGTGCCAGTACCCCTTGGCGGTGGACTGAAGCTTTCTTT. It codes for CASTPWRWTEAFF.

The chain couples TRBV7-2 to TRBJ1-6; D might be TRBD1 (5 bases). Looked up from germline, CDR1 is SGHTA and CDR2 is FQGNSA. The V end was cut by 2 bases, the J end by 7 bases, with 24 bases between. CDR3 size: 19 residues. The CDR3 sequence: CASSLIGRALPPSNSPLHF. The CDR3 coding sequence is TGTGCCAGCAGCTTAATAGGCAGGGCTCTTCCCCCCTCGAATTCACCCCTCCACTTT.

The chain carries TRBV2 and TRBJ1-2; the D gene is possibly TRBD1 (5 bases). V was clipped by 1 base and J by 7 bases, with 13 bases between them. Germline V gives CDR1 SNHLY, CDR2 FYNNEI. The CDR3 is 14 amino acids. The DNA for the CDR3 is TGTGCCAGCAGTGAAGTCAGGGTCGCTACTGGCTACACCTTC. It is translated as CASSEVRVATGYTF.

The chain is built from TRBV29-1 and TRBJ2-5, with D tentatively TRBD2 (5 bases). The CDR3 is made up of 17 amino acids. V dropped 1 base and J dropped 4 bases, with 22 bases sitting between them. Germline CDR1 is SQVTM and CDR2 is ANQGSEA. CDR3 sequence reads: CSVEGASIGPMGETQYF. CDR3 in DNA: TGCAGCGTTGAAGGGGCTAGCATAGGGCCTATGGGAGAGACCCAGTACTTC.

The rearrangement uses TRBV9 and TRBJ1-2, with D possibly being TRBD1 (6 bases). V lost 2 bases and J lost 2, with 19 bases in between. CDR1 and CDR2 (germline): SGDLS, YYNGEE. The CDR3 loop spans 17 amino acids. Here the CDR3 DNA reads TGTGCCAGCAGCGTCAACCCGGGAGGGGGGTTGAACTATGGCTACACCTTC. It is translated as CASSVNPGGGLNYGYTF.

V and J are TRBV28 and TRBJ1-4; unclear D gene. Germline CDR1 and CDR2: MDHEN and SYDVKM. The ends were cut back, 5 bases at V and 0 bases at J, with 13 bases in the middle. The CDR3 is made up of 16 amino acids. This chain's CDR3 is CASSPQHSSTNEKLFF. The CDR3 nucleotides read TGTGCCAGCAGTCCTCAGCACAGCTCAACTAATGAAAAACTGTTTTTT.

The chain combines TRBV9 with TRBJ2-2; possibly TRBD1 for D (5 bases). There are 14 residues in the CDR3. Per the germline V gene, CDR1 is SGDLS and CDR2 is YYNGEE. Trimming removed 4 bases at V and 8 bases at J, with 15 bases between. DNA of the CDR3: TGTGCCAGCAGCACCACAGGACGCCGAGGGGAGCTGTTTTTT. Protein sequence: CASSTTGRRGELFF.

This clone turned up a few times. V is TRBV3-1 (or the pseudogene TRBV3-2) and J is TRBJ1-5; 8 positions match TRBD1. The CDR3 covers 15 residues. V lost 5 bases, J lost 1 base, and 4 bases stayed unmatched. Germline CDR1 LGHDT, CDR2 YNNKEL (reference sequence). CDR3 sequence (DNA): TGTGCCAGCAGCTTCAGGGGGCTGAGCAATCAGCCCCAGCATTTT. Its translation is CASSFRGLSNQPQHF.

The rearrangement links TRBV5-6 to TRBJ1-6; D is uncertain. Germline CDR1 is SGHDT and CDR2 is YYEEEE. The CDR3 is made up of 14 amino acids. V was shortened by 2 bases and J by 6 bases, with 9 bases between the two germline ends. CDR3 protein: CASSFDIRNSPLHF. The CDR3 bases are TGTGCCAGCAGCTTCGACATACGTAATTCACCCCTCCACTTT. The whole variable domain, filled in from reference TRBV5-6 and TRBJ1-6, reads DAGVTQSPTHLIKTRGQQVTLRCSPKSGHDTVSWYQQALGQGPQFIFQYYEEEERQRGNFPDRFSGHQFPNYSSELNVNALLLGDSALYLCASSFDIRNSPLHFGNGTRLTVT.

The chain employs TRBV5-4 and TRBJ1-1; possibly TRBD1 for D (5 bases). The germline V and J ends were trimmed by 6 bases and 4 bases, with 19 bases remaining between them. Germline V gives CDR1 SGHNT, CDR2 YYREEE (reference sequence). CDR3 length: 15 amino acids. The DNA for the CDR3 is TGTGCCAGCACCACCGGGGGATCGGGGGTCACTGAAGCTTTCTTT. Protein: CASTTGGSGVTEAFF.

This sequence joins TRBV28 and TRBJ1-4, with D possibly being TRBD1 (6 bases). The V and J ends lost 4 bases and 0 bases respectively, with 15 bases between them. CDR3 length: 17 residues. The germline CDR1 and CDR2 sequences are MDHEN and SYDVKM. This CDR3 is CASSSGTPFTTNEKLFF. The CDR3 DNA sequence: TGTGCCAGCAGTTCCGGGACACCCTTCACAACTAATGAAAAACTGTTTTTT.

There are a few counts of this clone. V usage is TRBV14 and J usage is TRBJ1-4; 7 bases agree with TRBD1. V was pared by 4 bases and J by 4 bases, with 3 bases of the junction left unmatched. The germline V gene has CDR1 SGHDN and CDR2 FVKESK. The CDR3 is 14 amino acids. The CDR3 DNA follows: TGTGCCAGCAGCCGGACAGGCCTTAATGAAAAACTGTTTTTT. This translates into CASSRTGLNEKLFF.

The rearrangement joins TRBV4-3 to TRBJ2-7, with 8 bases fitting TRBD2. CDR3 length: 16 amino acids. After removal of 2 bases from V and 2 bases from J, the junction contained 8 bases not matched to a gene. CDR1 LGHNA and CDR2 YSLEER come from the germline V gene. In nucleotides, the CDR3 is TGCGCCAGCAGCCAAATCCCGACTAGCGTCCCCTACGAGCAGTACTTC. Its translation is CASSQIPTSVPYEQYF.

By sample share, this clone is medium-sized (0.01 to 0.1%). The chain has TRBV4-2 and TRBJ1-3, with a tentative D call TRBD1 (6 bases). This CDR3 region has 17 residues. V dropped 0 bases and J dropped 0 bases, with 12 bases sitting between them. The germline gives CDR1 LGHNA, CDR2 YNFKEQ. The CDR3 sequence: CASSQDRGGSSGNTIYF. The CDR3 nucleotides are TGTGCCAGCAGCCAAGATCGGGGGGGCTCCTCTGGAAACACCATATATTTT.

CDR3 in DNA: TGTGCCAGCAGCCAGCGGACAGCCAAACTCACAGATACGCAGTATTTT. Its protein product is CASSQRTAKLTDTQYF. The rearrangement links TRBV11-3 to TRBJ2-3, with a tentative D call TRBD1 (6 bases). The CDR3 has 16 residues. Deletions cut 5 bases from V and 2 bases from J, with 17 bases between. Germline lookup yields CDR1 SGHNT and CDR2 YENEEA. Combining the CDR3 with reference TRBV11-3 and TRBJ2-3 gives the whole variable domain EAGVVQSPRYKIIEKKQPVAFWCNPISGHNTLYWYLQNLGQGPELLIRYENEEAVDDSQLPKDRFSAERLKGVDSTLKIQPAELGDSAVYLCASSQRTAKLTDTQYFGPGTRLTVL.

This clone was seen only a few times. V and J are TRBV11-2 and TRBJ2-7; D perhaps matches TRBD2 (6 bases). CDR1 SGHAT and CDR2 FQNNGV come from the germline V gene. The CDR3 totals 15 residues. V shed 3 bases and J shed 0 bases, with 12 bases lying between them. CDR3: CASSFAGRGSYEQYF. The CDR3 DNA is TGTGCCAGCAGCTTCGCAGGGCGGGGCTCCTACGAGCAGTACTTC.

This sequence joins TRBV2 and TRBJ2-3; 13 nucleotides line up with TRBD2. CDR1 and CDR2 from the germline V gene are SNHLY and FYNNEI. The trim removed 6 bases at V and 6 bases at J, leaving 9 bases unmatched. CDR3 size: 16 residues. The CDR3 loop reads CASRETSGGAVDTQYF. In DNA form, the CDR3 reads TGTGCCAGCAGAGAAACTAGCGGGGGGGCCGTTGATACGCAGTATTTT.

This chain connects TRBV6-1 to TRBJ1-1, with a weak D call TRBD1 (5 bases). CDR3 length: 13 residues. Germline assignment: CDR1 MNHNS and CDR2 SASEGT. V shed 2 bases and J shed 7 bases, with 11 bases lying between them. CDR3 sequence: CASSERRDGEAFF. CDR3 nucleotide sequence: TGTGCCAGCAGTGAACGCAGGGATGGTGAAGCTTTCTTT.

The chain has TRBV25-1 and TRBJ2-7; D may be TRBD2 (7 bases). The CDR3 extends over 14 amino acids. V lost 8 bases, J lost 5 bases, and 19 bases lay in between. Germline-derived CDR1 and CDR2 are MGHDK and SYGVNS. CDR3 nucleotide sequence: TGTGCCAGCGCCCCGGGCGGGGGCGTTGACGAGCAGTACTTC. This gives the protein CASAPGGGVDEQYF.

The rearrangement uses TRBV6-1 and TRBJ2-7; possibly TRBD1 for D (5 bases). The CDR3 extends over 14 amino acids. CDR1 and CDR2 from the germline V gene are MNHNS and SASEGT. V was shortened by 1 base and J by 6 bases, with 13 bases between the two germline ends. CDR3 DNA: TGTGCCAGCAGTGAAGGAGGCAGGGTGGGCGAGCAGTACTTC. Residues: CASSEGGRVGEQYF.